The clone carrying this TCR beta chain was detected many times. The target antigen is unknown. Time point meaning: newly diagnosed GD, antithyroid drugs for less than 3 months. The authors made the TCR library using RNA they extracted from PBMCs. Construction of the TCR beta libraries employed iRepertoire HTBI primers in conjunction with Arm-PCR of CDR3 regions. Using its own MiXCR run on the multiplex PCR reads, TCRdb lists one record per CDR3 protein. The top ten hold about 20% of the sample, which has hundreds of thousands of distinct CDR3 sequences, roughly a sixth seen once. These data are taken from a study of regulatory T cells in long-lasting Graves disease. Whole-study results and caveats: There was favoring of TRBV28, TRBJ1-2 and TRBJ2-5 in persistent disease. Persistent Graves' patients showed less TCR diversity than newly diagnosed ones.

The V and J ends lost 5 bases and 7 bases respectively, with 17 bases between them. Germline lookup yields CDR1 SGHAT and CDR2 FQNNGV. The CDR3 loop spans 15 amino acids. The sequenced sample was peripheral blood mononuclear cells (PBMCs), obtained at new diagnosis, from a patient treated with antithyroid drugs. This chain uses TRBV11-2 with TRBJ1-4; D unresolved. The clonotype was recovered from a female donor with Graves disease. The CDR3 nucleotides are TGTGCCAGCAGCATAAGATCAGGTTCCGTTGAAAAACTGTTTTTT. Protein: CASSIRSGSVEKLFF.